Shown below are 27 T cell receptor beta chains from a single sample sequenced in a study of blood T cells in healthy people across ages. With a J-beta primer mix and a sample-barcoded 5' primer, a second PCR ran about 7 to 12 cycles. TCRdb redid the calling of the 5' RACE reads with MiXCR, one entry per CDR3 protein. Of roughly 2 million distinct CDR3 sequences listed, 40% to 55% were seen once; the top ten hold approximately 2.1%. What was sequenced was blood. Every receptor here comes from a woman aged 40 to 49 in good health.

This clonotype showed up just a few times. The genes are TRBV9 and TRBJ2-3; D could derive from TRBD1 or TRBD2 (5 bases each). This CDR3 spans 15 amino acids. The V end lost 8 bases, the J end lost 0 bases, and 16 bases lay between the germline ends. CDR1 and CDR2 (germline): SGDLS, YYNGEE. The CDR3 loop reads CASTPQGRSTDTQYF. The CDR3 region has the DNA TGTGCCAGTACCCCCCAGGGACGCAGCACAGATACGCAGTATTTT.

The chain links TRBV20-1 to TRBJ2-5; D is uncertain. Germline lookup yields CDR1 DFQATT and CDR2 SNEGSKA (reference sequence). This CDR3 comprises 12 residues. Trimming removed 5 bases from V and 5 bases from J, with 12 bases in between. The CDR3 protein is CSAPGYWETQYF. In DNA form, the CDR3 reads TGCAGTGCTCCAGGCTATTGGGAGACCCAGTACTTC.

The chain carries TRBV20-1 and TRBJ2-1; TRBD2 matches 9 bases. CDR1 DFQATT and CDR2 SNEGSKA come from the germline V gene (reference sequence). The CDR3 length is 15 residues. J gave up 3 bases and V 2 bases, and 5 bases lay outside the gene matches. The CDR3 coding sequence is TGCAGTGCTAGACCAGGACTAGCGATCTACAATGAGCAGTTCTTC. Translation: CSARPGLAIYNEQFF.

The V and J genes are TRBV6-5 and TRBJ2-3; 8 nucleotides match TRBD2. There are 16 residues in the CDR3. Germline lookup yields CDR1 MNHEY and CDR2 SVGAGI. Trimming cost V 8 bases and J 2 bases; bases outside gene matches: 12. The CDR3 nucleotides are TGTGCCAGCTCCATCGGGGGGGGGCCGATCACAGATACGCAGTATTTT. It yields the protein CASSIGGGPITDTQYF.

The chain employs TRBV7-2 and TRBJ2-5; 11 bases are shared with TRBD2. The CDR3 totals 15 residues. V shed 6 bases, J shed 2 bases, and the junction held 5 bases outside the gene matches. CDR1 SGHTA and CDR2 FQGNSA come from the germline V gene. This CDR3 reads CASRPTSGVQETQYF. In DNA, the CDR3 is TGTGCCAGCAGGCCGACTAGCGGGGTTCAAGAGACCCAGTACTTC.

This clonotype was seen only a few times. This CDR3 reads CSVRGGLSFDKNIQYF. CDR3 DNA sequence: TGCAGCGTTCGGGGGGGACTCTCCTTTGACAAAAACATTCAGTACTTC. The gene calls are TRBV29-1 and TRBJ2-4; 8 bases line up with TRBD2. Germline-derived CDR1 and CDR2 are SQVTM and ANQGSEA. The V and J ends lost 5 bases and 3 bases, in that order; junction bases with no gene match: 12. The CDR3 consists of 16 residues.

This clonotype appeared a few times. The rearrangement uses TRBV20-1 and TRBJ2-1; D is perhaps TRBD1 or TRBD2 (5 bases each). Germline V gives CDR1 DFQATT, CDR2 SNEGSKA (reference sequence). This CDR3 spans 17 amino acids. Trimming shortened V by 4 bases and J by 6 bases, and 25 bases separated the two germline ends. CDR3: CSATRMGTLLVANEQFF. CDR3 in DNA: TGCAGTGCTACCAGAATGGGGACGCTACTAGTTGCCAATGAGCAGTTCTTC.

The chain links TRBV7-2 to TRBJ2-2, with TRBD2 matching over 7 bases. J lost 1 base, V lost 5 bases, and 7 bases had no gene match. The CDR3 runs 16 residues. The germline CDR1 and CDR2 sequences are SGHTA and FQGNSA. The CDR3 here is CASSQTSVGNTGELFF. CDR3 coding DNA: TGTGCCAGCAGCCAAACTAGCGTAGGGAACACCGGGGAGCTGTTTTTT.

This clonotype was counted between two and nine times. The V and J genes are TRBV4-3 and TRBJ1-2; D is possibly TRBD1 (6 bases). The CDR3 runs to 16 residues. Germline assignment: CDR1 LGHNA and CDR2 YSLEER. Trimming left V 0 bases short and J 8 bases short, with 19 bases between. DNA for the CDR3: TGCGCCAGCAGCCAAGAACTTCAAGGGGGACGATTCGGCTACACCTTC. It is translated as CASSQELQGGRFGYTF.

This rearrangement joins TRBV15 to TRBJ1-4; possible D gene TRBD1, 5 bases. Germline V CDR1 and CDR2: LNHNV, YYDKDF (reference sequence). Trimming stripped 6 bases from V and 0 bases from J, with 8 bases between. CDR3 length: 14 residues. CDR3 coding DNA: TGTGCCACCAGTGGGGCAGCAACTAATGAAAAACTGTTTTTT. The encoded protein is CATSGAATNEKLFF.

This clonotype was seen a handful of times. The chain combines TRBV28 with TRBJ1-4; 10 bases are shared with TRBD1. Germline CDR1 reads MDHEN; CDR2 reads SYDVKM. The ends lost 8 bases at V and 4 bases at J; junction bases unmatched: 7. This CDR3 has 15 amino acids. The CDR3 reads CASSPRDRGNEKLFF. The CDR3 DNA is TGTGCCAGCTCACCACGGGACAGGGGTAATGAAAAACTGTTTTTT.

V is TRBV7-2 and J is TRBJ2-4; D uncertain. CDR3 length equals 13 residues. Trimming shortened V by 5 bases and J by 5 bases, and 10 bases separated the two germline ends. Germline loops: CDR1 SGHTA, CDR2 FQGNSA. The CDR3 spells CASSPGSQNIQYF. CDR3 coding DNA: TGTGCCAGCAGCCCAGGTTCCCAAAACATTCAGTACTTC.

This sequence joins TRBV2 and TRBJ1-5; D gene ambiguous. CDR1 is SNHLY, CDR2 FYNNEI, per germline. The CDR3 is 13 residues long. Trimming removed 7 bases from V and 7 bases from J, with 14 bases in between. The CDR3, as DNA: TGTGCCAGCACTACGGGAGGGTGGCAGCCCCAGCATTTT. This encodes CASTTGGWQPQHF.

The chain recombines TRBV10-3 with TRBJ1-5, with D perhaps TRBD1 (5 bases). The CDR3 totals 15 residues. In germline, CDR1 is ENHRY, CDR2 SYGVKD. The ends were cut back, 0 bases at V and 1 base at J, with 7 bases in the middle. CDR3 in DNA: TGTGCCATCAGTGAGTCAGGGGTCAGCAATCAGCCCCAGCATTTT. Protein sequence: CAISESGVSNQPQHF.

This clonotype was seen a handful of times. This chain connects TRBV20-1 to TRBJ1-2; D is uncertain. Trimming stripped 6 bases from V and 1 base from J, with 12 bases between. The length of the CDR3 is 13 residues. Per germline, CDR1 DFQATT and CDR2 SNEGSKA (reference sequence). The CDR3 sequence: CSAPLADNYGYTF. The CDR3 region has the DNA TGCAGTGCCCCGTTGGCGGATAACTATGGCTACACCTTC.

The chain carries TRBV5-1 and TRBJ2-2; D possibly corresponds to TRBD1 (6 bases). The germline CDR1 and CDR2 sequences are SGHRS and YFSETQ. V was shortened by 6 bases and J by 7 bases, with 13 bases between the two germline ends. The CDR3 is 13 amino acids. The CDR3 bases are TGCGCCAGCATGGGCCTACAGGGCGGGGAGCTGTTTTTT. Encoded protein: CASMGLQGGELFF.

In this sample, this clonotype turned up once. V and J are TRBV4-3 and TRBJ1-6, with D tentatively TRBD1 (6 bases). The V and J ends lost 0 bases and 3 bases respectively, with 15 bases between them. The CDR3 sequence is 18 residues long. CDR1 and CDR2 (germline): LGHNA, YSLEER. CDR3: CASSQDIRGEGYNSPLHF. The DNA for the CDR3 is TGCGCCAGCAGCCAAGATATCAGGGGTGAGGGCTATAATTCACCCCTCCACTTT.

The chain combines TRBV7-2 with TRBJ2-1; D gene unclear. This CDR3 spans 14 amino acids. CDR1 and CDR2 from the germline V gene are SGHTA and FQGNSA. V was pared by 5 bases and J by 3 bases, with 11 bases between. This chain's CDR3 is CASSPGFSYNEQFF. In nucleotides, the CDR3 is TGTGCCAGCAGCCCTGGATTCAGCTACAATGAGCAGTTCTTC.

This clonotype came up a few times. This sequence joins TRBV20-1 and TRBJ1-1; D remains unclear. The V gene's germline CDR1 is DFQATT and CDR2 SNEGSKA (reference sequence). Trimming removed 4 bases at V and 0 bases at J, with 3 bases between. The CDR3 length is 11 residues. The chain's CDR3 is CSAILNTEAFF. CDR3 bases: TGCAGTGCTATCCTGAACACTGAAGCTTTCTTT.

This chain's CDR3 is CASSHLRRGNEKLFF. The CDR3, as DNA: TGTGCCAGCAGCCATCTACGACGAGGAAATGAAAAACTGTTTTTT. V and J are TRBV3-1 and TRBJ1-4; the D is unclear. The CDR3 covers 15 residues. The ends were cut back, 3 bases at V and 5 bases at J, with 13 bases in the middle. Looked up from germline, CDR1 is LGHDT and CDR2 is YNNKEL (reference sequence).

This chain joins TRBV6-2 or TRBV6-3 and TRBJ2-5; D is possibly TRBD1 (6 bases). Trimming pared 5 bases from V and 4 bases from J, leaving 11 bases between. This CDR3 contains 13 residues. In germline, CDR1 is MNHEY, CDR2 SVGEGT. As DNA, the CDR3 is TGTGCCAGCAGTACAGGGTACCTAGAGACCCAGTACTTC. Translated, it gives CASSTGYLETQYF.

This chain connects TRBV20-1 to TRBJ2-7; the D gene could be TRBD1 or TRBD2 (5 bases each). The J call could be wrong; TRBJ2-5 is a better fit for the DNA end. CDR3 length equals 13 residues. Germline V gene sequence: CDR1 DFQATT, CDR2 SNEGSKA (reference sequence). CDR3 region: CSARDAWKETQYF. CDR3 coding DNA: TGCAGTGCCCGGGACGCTTGGAAAGAGACCCAGTACTTC.

The chain carries TRBV7-9 and TRBJ1-4; D is perhaps TRBD1 (5 bases). Germline CDR1 reads SEHNR; CDR2 reads FQNEAQ (reference sequence). The V gene lost 6 bases and the J gene lost 4 bases, with 18 bases spanning the gap. The CDR3 has 16 residues. The CDR3 sequence is CASSPRPGPNNEKLFF. CDR3 coding DNA: TGTGCCAGCAGTCCACGCCCAGGGCCAAATAATGAAAAACTGTTTTTT. Complete variable domain (other parts from reference TRBV7-9 and TRBJ1-4): DTGVSQNPRHKITKRGQNVTFRCDPISEHNRLYWYRQTLGQGPEFLTYFQNEAQLEKSRLLSDRFSAERPKGSFSTLEIQRTEQGDSAMYLCASSPRPGPNNEKLFFGSGTQLSVL.

The chain recombines TRBV7-2 with TRBJ2-7; D might be TRBD2 (7 bases). V lost 5 bases to trimming and J lost 4 bases, with 15 bases between them. Germline V gene sequence: CDR1 SGHTA, CDR2 FQGNSA. The length of the CDR3 is 14 residues. The CDR3 loop reads CASSIIGGPYEQYF. CDR3 sequence (DNA): TGTGCCAGCAGCATTATCGGGGGGCCGTACGAGCAGTACTTC.

V usage is TRBV7-9 and J usage is TRBJ2-3; D unresolved. Germline V gives CDR1 SEHNR, CDR2 FQNEAQ (reference sequence). Trimming cost V 4 bases and J 1 base, with 12 bases left between them. This CDR3 spans 15 amino acids. The CDR3 loop is CASSSVFLRTDTQYF. The CDR3, as DNA: TGTGCCAGCAGCTCGGTGTTTTTGCGCACAGATACGCAGTATTTT.

The chain combines TRBV10-2 with TRBJ2-1, with D unclear. The CDR3 covers 13 residues. Germline CDR1 is WSHSY and CDR2 is SAAADI. V lost 0 bases and J lost 6, with 6 bases in between. The CDR3 DNA reads as TGCGCCAGCAGTGAGTCGAAAATCAATGAGCAGTTCTTC. This codes for CASSESKINEQFF.

The chain carries TRBV7-9 and TRBJ2-3, with D hard to call. Per germline, CDR1 SEHNR and CDR2 FQNEAQ (reference sequence). V lost 3 bases, J lost 5 bases, and 15 bases lay in between. The CDR3 spans 15 residues. The CDR3 DNA reads as TGTGCCAGCAGCTTGAACTCCGCCGCAGTAGATACGCAGTATTTT. Protein product: CASSLNSAAVDTQYF.